Listed below are T cell receptor beta chains from one sample, sequenced in a study of shared clonotypes between healthy human individuals. Produced via immunoSEQ multiplex PCR; TCRdb's table is partial and in-frame only. Of millions of clones in the sample, 85% to 95% are singletons; the top ten hold more than 0.1%. Material for sequencing was naive CD4+ T cells sorted from blood. Receptors were obtained from a man aged 18 to 35 in good health. Each CDR3 is given with its conserved first and last residue. Each record gives: CDR3 protein, CDR3 DNA, J gene, D gene, V gene, clone size. D genes are given only for firm matches. Size values are once, few and many counts, or a class for expanded clones, and some rows have none.

CDR3 protein: CASSDGQMSSYEQYF
CDR3 DNA: TGTGCCAGCAGCGACGGACAGATGTCCTCCTACGAGCAGTACTTC
J gene: TRBJ2-7
D gene: NA
V gene: TRBV5-4
clone size: NA

CDR3 protein: CASSLVDLGAAETQYF
CDR3 DNA: TGTGCCAGCAGCTTAGTTGATCTGGGGGCGGCGGAGACCCAGTACTTC
J gene: TRBJ2-5
D gene: NA
V gene: TRBV7-6
clone size: NA

CDR3 protein: CASSPPRRLKETQYF
CDR3 DNA: TGCGCCAGCAGTCCGCCCCGTAGATTGAAAGAGACCCAGTACTTC
J gene: TRBJ2-5
D gene: NA
V gene: TRBV4-3
clone size: NA

CDR3 protein: CASSYSKAGGYEQYF
CDR3 DNA: TGTGCCAGCAGTTACTCGAAGGCAGGGGGGTACGAGCAGTACTTC
J gene: TRBJ2-7
D gene: NA
V gene: TRBV6-5
clone size: NA

CDR3 protein: CASSRGQGVATNEKLFF
CDR3 DNA: TGTGCCAGCAGCCGAGGACAGGGAGTTGCAACTAATGAAAAACTGTTTTTT
J gene: TRBJ1-4
D gene: TRBD1
V gene: TRBV5-4
clone size: once

CDR3 protein: CASSRSRVHEQYF
CDR3 DNA: TGTGCCAGCAGTCGTTCCAGGGTCCACGAGCAGTACTTC
J gene: TRBJ2-7
D gene: NA
V gene: TRBV6-5
clone size: NA

CDR3 protein: CASRQDPSYNEQFF
CDR3 DNA: TGTGCCAGCAGACAGGACCCCTCCTACAATGAGCAGTTCTTC
J gene: TRBJ2-1
D gene: NA
V gene: TRBV5-6
clone size: NA

CDR3 protein: CASSVGRGPRGYTF
CDR3 DNA: TGTGCCAGCAGTGTGGGCAGGGGGCCGCGTGGCTACACCTTC
J gene: TRBJ1-2
D gene: TRBD1
V gene: TRBV6-1
clone size: few

CDR3 protein: CSARDNSEQYF
CDR3 DNA: TGCAGTGCTAGAGATAATAGCGAGCAGTACTTC
J gene: TRBJ2-7
D gene: NA
V gene: TRBV20-1
clone size: many

CDR3 protein: CASSISLAEETQYF
CDR3 DNA: TGTGCCAGCAGCATCTCTCTAGCGGAAGAGACCCAGTACTTC
J gene: TRBJ2-5
D gene: TRBD2
V gene: TRBV9
clone size: NA

CDR3 protein: CASSSGGQLFF
CDR3 DNA: TGTGCCAGCAGCTCCGGCGGCCAACTGTTTTTT
J gene: TRBJ1-4
D gene: NA
V gene: TRBV5-6
clone size: NA

CDR3 protein: CSVEYASGTYEQYF
CDR3 DNA: TGCAGCGTTGAATATGCTAGCGGTACCTACGAGCAGTACTTC
J gene: TRBJ2-7
D gene: TRBD2
V gene: TRBV29-1
clone size: NA

CDR3 protein: CASSSPSKFYNEQFF
CDR3 DNA: TGTGCCAGCAGTTCACCTAGTAAGTTTTACAATGAGCAGTTCTTC
J gene: TRBJ2-1
D gene: NA
V gene: TRBV28
clone size: NA

CDR3 protein: CASSYGRGSTDTQYF
CDR3 DNA: TGTGCCAGCAGTTACGGGAGGGGAAGCACAGATACGCAGTATTTT
J gene: TRBJ2-3
D gene: TRBD2
V gene: TRBV6-5
clone size: NA

CDR3 protein: CASSQGIWTEAFF
CDR3 DNA: TGTGCCAGCAGCCAGGGGATTTGGACTGAAGCTTTCTTT
J gene: TRBJ1-1
D gene: NA
V gene: TRBV6-5
clone size: NA

CDR3 protein: CASSLVRGYNEQFF
CDR3 DNA: TGTGCCAGCAGCTTAGTCCGGGGGTACAATGAGCAGTTCTTC
J gene: TRBJ2-1
D gene: NA
V gene: TRBV11-1
clone size: NA

CDR3 protein: CASSLRGGVSNQPQHF
CDR3 DNA: TGTGCCAGCAGCCTCCGGGGTGGGGTTAGCAATCAGCCCCAGCATTTT
J gene: TRBJ1-5
D gene: NA
V gene: TRBV28
clone size: NA

CDR3 protein: CASSLAGRGPDTGELFF
CDR3 DNA: TGTGCCAGCAGCTTGGCTGGCAGGGGGCCTGACACCGGGGAGCTGTTTTTT
J gene: TRBJ2-2
D gene: TRBD1
V gene: TRBV5-6
clone size: NA

CDR3 protein: CASLGNEQFF
CDR3 DNA: TGCGCCAGCCTGGGGAATGAGCAGTTCTTC
J gene: TRBJ2-1
D gene: NA
V gene: TRBV10-1
clone size: NA

CDR3 protein: CASSWLFEVSEQYF
CDR3 DNA: TGTGCCAGCAGCTGGCTTTTTGAGGTCTCCGAGCAGTACTTC
J gene: TRBJ2-7
D gene: NA
V gene: TRBV5-6
clone size: NA

CDR3 protein: CASSSPRGRDSNQPQHF
CDR3 DNA: TGTGCCAGCAGCTCCCCCCGGGGAAGGGACAGCAATCAGCCCCAGCATTTT
J gene: TRBJ1-5
D gene: NA
V gene: TRBV5-6
clone size: NA

CDR3 protein: CASSRWAQETQYF
CDR3 DNA: TGTGCCAGCAGCCGATGGGCCCAAGAGACCCAGTACTTC
J gene: TRBJ2-5
D gene: NA
V gene: TRBV11-3
clone size: NA

CDR3 protein: CASSEGLGAGGTQYF
CDR3 DNA: TGTGCCAGCAGTGAAGGGTTAGGCGCCGGAGGGACCCAGTACTTC
J gene: TRBJ2-5
D gene: NA
V gene: TRBV6-1
clone size: NA

CDR3 protein: CASSLGRAGENNEQFF
CDR3 DNA: TGCGCCAGCAGCCTGGGCCGGGCGGGAGAGAACAATGAGCAGTTCTTC
J gene: TRBJ2-1
D gene: TRBD2
V gene: TRBV5-1
clone size: NA